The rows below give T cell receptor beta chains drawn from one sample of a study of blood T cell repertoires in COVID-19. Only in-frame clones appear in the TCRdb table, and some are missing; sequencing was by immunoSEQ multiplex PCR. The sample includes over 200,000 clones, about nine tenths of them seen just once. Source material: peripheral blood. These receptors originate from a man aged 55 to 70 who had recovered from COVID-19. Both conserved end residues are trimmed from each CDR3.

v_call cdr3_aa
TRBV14 ASSQSSGGTNEKLF
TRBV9 ASSETGGAGNTIY
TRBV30 AWSSGFSYEQY
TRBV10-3 AIRPSFNTEAF
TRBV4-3 ASSLIRAQGLKNIQY
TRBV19 ASRTGTLNTGELF
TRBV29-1 SVGEAQY
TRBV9 ASSVVGGTGLSEAF
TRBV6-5 ASAPGQGYGYT
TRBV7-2 ASSLFTSGGSYEQY
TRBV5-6 ASSLPGSTDTQY
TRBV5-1 ASSGPDRGNTGELF
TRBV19 ASSRGLAGTDSSYEQY
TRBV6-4 ASSDGTGGPGELF
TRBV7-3 ASSTGLSTDTQY
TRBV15 ATSRYSGRTVSYNEQF
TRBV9 ASNLGGESPGELF
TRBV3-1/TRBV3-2 ASSQDASGSYEQY
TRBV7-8 ASSLGIYSYEQY
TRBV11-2 ASSARTSGYNEQF
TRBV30 AWVLSGRNGYT
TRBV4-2 ASSQDRGEQF
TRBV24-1 ATSDGQGTYEQY
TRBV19 ASSIDRQTGGYT
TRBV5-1 ASSRGQIGQIYNEQF
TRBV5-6 ASRFGPFSVGVGEAF
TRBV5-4 ASFNPQREKGNEQF
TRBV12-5 ASGRRGGGTVSGNTIY
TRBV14 ASSQPWGGPLYNEQF
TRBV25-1 ASSEWGGEAF
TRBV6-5 ASRENRGWDYGYT
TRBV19 ASSITGFGELF
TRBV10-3 AIKTSGGLSSYNEQF
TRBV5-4 ASSSKPQGASGELF
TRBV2 ASGLGLAGWGDTQY
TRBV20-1 SASRDRGYNEQF
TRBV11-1 ASSYLDRAGFYEQY
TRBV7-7 ASSLREFTDTQY
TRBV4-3 ASSHRLAGSTDTQY
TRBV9 ASSGGGVISNQPQH
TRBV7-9 ASSPSLVGDGYT
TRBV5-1 ASSTAHTNEKLF
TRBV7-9 ASSLNLRGGLDTQY